Below are 10 T cell receptor beta chains sequenced from a single sample in a study of breast tumors, draining lymph nodes, adjacent tissues listed by TCRdb under 2016. Receptor amplification or capture employed multiplex PCR. The instrument was an Illumina HiSeq 2000. TCRdb redid the processing of the public reads, applying fastp at Q25 and MiXCR, and retained in-frame beta chains. Entries are consolidated by CDR3 protein sequence, retaining the most common genes and DNA. This sample gives more than 10,000 distinct CDR3 sequences in total; 55% to 75% of them show up just once. The ten top clones hold roughly 45% of the sample. Sequencing was performed on tumor-adjacent breast tissue. All receptors come from a female donor with breast cancer. Some clones in this sample may be carry-over from other donors' samples.

This chain joins TRBV7-2 and TRBJ2-2; D is undetermined. The length of the CDR3 is 14 residues. Germline V gene data show CDR1 as SGHTA and CDR2 as FQGNSA. V lost 0 bases and J 6 bases, leaving 8 bases between the germline ends. For the CDR3, the DNA is TGTGCCAGCAGCTTAGCCCCCGAGGCCGGGGAGCTGTTTTTT. Protein sequence: CASSLAPEAGELFF.

This rearrangement joins TRBV14 to TRBJ2-3; D uncertain. CDR1 is SGHDN, CDR2 FVKESK, per germline. The CDR3 is 16 residues long. V lost 1 base and J lost 0, with 11 bases in between. For the CDR3, the DNA is TGTGCCAGCAGCCAAGTTCAGCCCCCCAGCACAGATACGCAGTATTTT. The encoded protein is CASSQVQPPSTDTQYF.

The chain joins TRBV19 to TRBJ2-3; 7 positions match TRBD2. This CDR3 comprises 14 residues. The germline V gene encodes CDR1 LNHDA and CDR2 SQIVND (reference sequence). The V gene end was trimmed by 2 bases and the J gene end by 4 bases; junction bases not matched to a gene: 3. This CDR3 is CASSIPTSPDTQYF. As DNA, the CDR3 is TGTGCCAGTAGTATACCGACTAGCCCAGATACGCAGTATTTT. Using reference TRBV19 and TRBJ2-3 for the parts outside the CDR3, the full variable domain is DGGITQSPKYLFRKEGQNVTLSCEQNLNHDAMYWYRQDPGQGLRLIYYSQIVNDFQKGDIAEGYSVSREKKESFPLTVTSAQKNPTAFYLCASSIPTSPDTQYFGPGTRLTVL.

The chain carries TRBV5-1 and TRBJ2-7; perhaps TRBD2 as D (5 bases). CDR3 size: 16 residues. Germline V gene lookup returns CDR1 SGHRS and CDR2 YFSETQ. The ends were cut back, 0 bases at V and 2 bases at J, with 15 bases in the middle. The CDR3 DNA follows: TGCGCCAGCAGCTTGGTACCCGGTGACTACGCCTACGAGCAGTACTTC. It translates to CASSLVPGDYAYEQYF.

In DNA form, the CDR3 reads TGTGCCAGCAGCGTAGTGGCAGATGGCGAGCAGTACTTC. Translating it yields CASSVVADGEQYF. The chain has TRBV9 and TRBJ2-7; unclear D gene. The CDR3 totals 13 residues. CDR1 is SGDLS and CDR2 is YYNGEE in the germline V gene. V gave up 0 bases and J gave up 6 bases, with 10 bases separating them.

This chain connects TRBV20-1 to TRBJ2-1, with 8 bases identical to TRBD2. The CDR3 consists of 16 residues. Germline V gives CDR1 DFQATT, CDR2 SNEGSKA (reference sequence). The J segment lost 5 bases and the V segment lost 1 base, leaving 10 bases of the junction unmatched. This CDR3 is CSARAFSGKDHNEQFF. The CDR3 DNA reads as TGCAGTGCTAGAGCGTTTAGCGGGAAGGATCACAATGAGCAGTTCTTC.

This clonotype was observed at least ten times. V and J are TRBV5-4 and TRBJ2-7; tentatively, D is TRBD2 (5 bases). CDR1 is SGHNT, CDR2 YYREEE, per germline (reference sequence). CDR3 length: 14 residues. V lost 4 bases and J lost 0, with 11 bases in between. CDR3 DNA sequence: TGTGCCAGCAGCGAGGACTCGAGCTCCTACGAGCAGTACTTC. It is translated as CASSEDSSSYEQYF.

V is TRBV7-9 and J is TRBJ2-3; D is uncertain. Germline values: CDR1 SEHNR, CDR2 FQNEAQ (reference sequence). The germline V and J ends were trimmed by 8 bases and 7 bases, with 19 bases remaining between them. This CDR3 region has 14 residues. CDR3 coding DNA: TGTGCCAGCCGCCACACTTCAGAGACCTATACGCAGTATTTT. This sequence encodes CASRHTSETYTQYF.

This clonotype was counted at least ten times. The chain is built from TRBV28 and TRBJ1-5; D is uncertain. This CDR3 is 14 amino acids long. The V gene's germline CDR1 is MDHEN and CDR2 SYDVKM. The V gene lost 2 bases and the J gene lost 4 bases, with 9 bases spanning the gap. The CDR3 DNA is TGTGCCAGCAGTTTAGTCCCGGTTAATCAGCCCCAGCATTTT. Its protein product is CASSLVPVNQPQHF.

The V call is TRBV13, the J call TRBJ2-7, with D possibly being TRBD1 or TRBD2 (5 bases each). CDR1 is PRHDT, CDR2 FYEKMQ, per germline (reference sequence). The CDR3 extends over 13 amino acids. V was clipped by 2 bases and J by 6 bases, with 11 bases between them. The CDR3 DNA reads as TGTGCCAGCAGCTTAACCAGGGAGCCCGAGCAGTACTTC. Encoded protein: CASSLTREPEQYF.